These 15 T cell receptor beta chains originate from one sample sequenced in a study of blood T cell repertoires in COVID-19. The repertoire was sequenced with immunoSEQ multiplex PCR; TCRdb's copy has only in-frame clones and lacks some. The repertoire holds about 47,000 clones, with about four fifths as singletons. The sequencing sample was made of peripheral blood. The receptors were gathered from a man aged 45-65 years with acute or convalescent COVID-19.

This clone has just a few counts. The chain has TRBV30 and TRBJ1-6, with 7 nucleotides matching TRBD1. The germline V gene has CDR1 GTSNPN and CDR2 SVGIG (reference sequence). V trimming: 3 bases; J trimming: 10 bases; junction bases outside the gene matches: 12. CDR3 length: 15 amino acids. This chain's CDR3 is CAWSPADRRGSPLHF. DNA for the CDR3: TGTGCCTGGAGCCCCGCGGACAGGAGGGGATCACCCCTCCACTTT.

This clone was picked up a small number of times. V gene TRBV15 combines with J gene TRBJ1-5; 7 positions agree with TRBD1. Trimming took 1 base from V and 4 from J; bases not matched to a gene: 4. Looked up from germline, CDR1 is LNHNV and CDR2 is YYDKDF (reference sequence). The CDR3 loop spans 15 amino acids. The CDR3 protein is CATSRGAGGNQPQHF. CDR3 coding DNA: TGTGCCACCAGCAGAGGGGCAGGGGGGAATCAGCCCCAGCATTTT.

In DNA form, the CDR3 reads TGTGCCAGCAGCCAAGATTACGGGACTAGCTATACGCAGTATTTT. Translation gives CASSQDYGTSYTQYF. This sequence joins TRBV3-1 (or the pseudogene TRBV3-2) and TRBJ2-3; 9 bases map to TRBD2. This CDR3 has 15 amino acids. CDR1 is LGHDT and CDR2 is YNNKEL in the germline V gene (reference sequence). The J segment lost 7 bases and the V segment lost 0 bases, leaving 5 bases of the junction unmatched.

The V gene is TRBV2, the J gene TRBJ2-5, with TRBD1 identical over 9 bases. CDR3 size: 14 residues. Germline V CDR1 and CDR2: SNHLY, FYNNEI. With V trimmed by 5 bases and J by 5 bases, 6 bases remained unmatched. CDR3 coding DNA: TGTGCCAGCAGTACAGGGGGCATGATTGAGACCCAGTACTTC. Translated: CASSTGGMIETQYF.

This chain joins TRBV14 and TRBJ1-2, with 8 bases identical to TRBD1. Per the germline V gene, CDR1 is SGHDN and CDR2 is FVKESK. Trimming at V came to 1 base and at J to 7 bases, leaving 8 bases not matched to a gene. This CDR3 is 15 amino acids long. The CDR3 DNA reads TGTGCCAGCAGCCAAGTCCGGACAGGGAGGGGTGGCTACACCTTC. Protein sequence: CASSQVRTGRGGYTF.

The J gene is TRBJ1-4, the V gene TRBV25-1, with 7 bases fitting TRBD1. The CDR3 sequence is 15 residues long. The trim removed 1 base at V and 8 bases at J, leaving 7 bases unmatched. Looked up from germline, CDR1 is MGHDK and CDR2 is SYGVNS. In nucleotides, the CDR3 is TGTGCCAGCAGTGAATTGAAGGGGGCTGGAGAAAAACTGTTTTTT. Amino acid sequence: CASSELKGAGEKLFF.

The sample holds one count of this clone. CDR3 sequence reads: CASSGLAGGTDTQYF. In nucleotides, the CDR3 is TGCGCCAGCAGTGGACTAGCGGGAGGTACAGATACGCAGTATTTT. This chain uses TRBV10-1 with TRBJ2-3, with 13 bases matching TRBD2. The CDR3 covers 15 residues. Germline CDR1 is WNHNN and CDR2 is SYGVQD (reference sequence). After removal of 4 bases from V and 3 bases from J, the junction contained 1 base not matched to a gene.

The chain joins TRBV7-2 to TRBJ2-5; TRBD2 agrees at 7 bases. The CDR3 is made up of 13 amino acids. CDR1 and CDR2 (germline): SGHTA, FQGNSA. The junction had 1 base not matched to a gene; V was cut back by 2 bases and J by 4 bases. In nucleotides, the CDR3 is TGTGCCAGCAGCTTATGGGGGGGAGAGACCCAGTACTTC. This translates into CASSLWGGETQYF.

The chain has TRBV28 and TRBJ2-7, with 10 bases lining up with TRBD2. In germline, CDR1 is MDHEN, CDR2 SYDVKM. The CDR3 has 18 amino acids. The ends lost 6 bases at V and 2 bases at J; junction bases unmatched: 16. CDR3 DNA: TGTGCCAGCAGACCTACTCTAATTCATAGCGGGGGGACCTACGAGCAGTACTTC. Its protein is CASRPTLIHSGGTYEQYF.

The chain uses TRBV12-3 or TRBV12-4 and TRBJ1-1; possibly TRBD1 for D (5 bases). The CDR3 is 13 amino acids. Deletions cut 7 bases from V and 9 bases from J, with 18 bases between. The chain's CDR3 is CASNPRIGDKAFF. DNA of the CDR3: TGTGCCAGCAATCCCAGGATAGGGGATAAAGCTTTCTTT.

The rearrangement joins TRBV4-1 to TRBJ1-5; 9 nucleotides align to TRBD1. The CDR3 sequence is 15 residues long. Germline CDR1 is MGHRA and CDR2 is YSYEKL. The junction had 2 bases not matched to a gene; V was cut back by 5 bases and J by 0 bases. In DNA, the CDR3 is TGCGCCAGCAGCGACAGGGGGAGTAGCAATCAGCCCCAGCATTTT. This encodes CASSDRGSSNQPQHF.

The chain is built from TRBV15 and TRBJ1-5, with D perhaps matching TRBD1 (5 bases). The CDR3 covers 14 residues. The V end was cut by 4 bases, the J end by 3 bases, with 10 bases between. Germline assignment: CDR1 LNHNV and CDR2 YYDKDF (reference sequence). The CDR3 nucleotides read TGTGCCACCAGCACTGAACAGGTCAATCAGCCCCAGCATTTT. Translating gives CATSTEQVNQPQHF.

This chain links TRBV19 with TRBJ1-5; perhaps TRBD1 as D (5 bases). Germline CDR1 reads LNHDA; CDR2 reads SQIVND (reference sequence). This CDR3 has 16 amino acids. The V end lost 3 bases, the J end lost 0 bases, and 12 bases lay between the germline ends. The CDR3, as DNA: TGTGCCAGTAGTATTCAAGACAGTTATAGCAATCAGCCCCAGCATTTT. Translated: CASSIQDSYSNQPQHF.

This sequence joins TRBV4-2 and TRBJ2-7; 9 bases match TRBD1. CDR3 length: 17 amino acids. CDR1 and CDR2 (germline): LGHNA, YNFKEQ. Unmatched junction bases numbered 7, after V lost 0 bases and J lost 1 base. CDR3 region: CASSQESSGTGSYEQYF. The CDR3 DNA reads TGTGCCAGCAGCCAAGAATCCTCCGGGACAGGGTCCTACGAGCAGTACTTC.

V is TRBV5-3 and J is TRBJ2-7; no reliable D call. TRBV5-3 is an open reading frame whose function is uncertain. V was clipped by 5 bases and J by 2 bases, with 11 bases between them. The CDR3 is 13 residues long. CDR3 protein: CARRGTITYEQYF. The CDR3 nucleotides read TGTGCCAGAAGGGGCACCATCACCTACGAGCAGTACTTC.